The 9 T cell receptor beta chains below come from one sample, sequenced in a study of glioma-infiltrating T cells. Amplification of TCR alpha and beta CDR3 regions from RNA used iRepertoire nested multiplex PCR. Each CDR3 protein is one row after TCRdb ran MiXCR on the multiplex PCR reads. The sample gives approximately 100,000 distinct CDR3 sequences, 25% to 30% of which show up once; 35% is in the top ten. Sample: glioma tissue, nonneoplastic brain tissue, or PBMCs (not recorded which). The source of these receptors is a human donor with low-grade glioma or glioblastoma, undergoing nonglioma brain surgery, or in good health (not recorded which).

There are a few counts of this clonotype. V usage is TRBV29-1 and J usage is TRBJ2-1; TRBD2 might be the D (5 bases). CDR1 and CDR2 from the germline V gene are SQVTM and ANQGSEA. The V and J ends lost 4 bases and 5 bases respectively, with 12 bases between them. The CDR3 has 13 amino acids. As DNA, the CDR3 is TGCAGCGTTGTTTACTTGAGGGACAATGAGCAGTTCTTC. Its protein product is CSVVYLRDNEQFF.

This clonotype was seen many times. The CDR3: CASSFFGEAFF. Here the CDR3 DNA reads TGTGCCAGCAGTTTTTTTGGTGAAGCTTTCTTT. The chain is built from TRBV6-2 or TRBV6-3 and TRBJ1-1; no reliable D call. Germline V gives CDR1 MNHEY, CDR2 SVGEGT. The CDR3 spans 11 residues. V lost 4 bases to trimming and J lost 7 bases, with 7 bases between them.

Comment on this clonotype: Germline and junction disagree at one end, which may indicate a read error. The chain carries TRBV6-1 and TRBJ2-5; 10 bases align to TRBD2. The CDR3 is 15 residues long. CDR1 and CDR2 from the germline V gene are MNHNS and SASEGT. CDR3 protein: CVSSGGTSDQETKYF. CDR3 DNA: TGTGTCAGCAGTGGGGGGACTAGCGATCAAGAGACCAAGTACTTC.

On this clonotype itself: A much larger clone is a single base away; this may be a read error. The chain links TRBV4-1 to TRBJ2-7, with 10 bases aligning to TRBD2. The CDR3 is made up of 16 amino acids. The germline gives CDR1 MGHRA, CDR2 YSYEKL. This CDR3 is CARSQEWLAGAYEQYF. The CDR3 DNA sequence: TGCGCCAGAAGCCAAGAGTGGCTAGCGGGGGCCTACGAGCAGTACTTC.

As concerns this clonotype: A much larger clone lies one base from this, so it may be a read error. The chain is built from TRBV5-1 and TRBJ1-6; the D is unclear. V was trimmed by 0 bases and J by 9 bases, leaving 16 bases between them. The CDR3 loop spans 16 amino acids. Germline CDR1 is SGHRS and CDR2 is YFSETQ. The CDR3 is CASSLGGPGASSPLHF. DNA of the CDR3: TGCGCCAGCAGCTTGGGTGGGCCGGGCGCAAGTTCACCCCTCCACTTT.

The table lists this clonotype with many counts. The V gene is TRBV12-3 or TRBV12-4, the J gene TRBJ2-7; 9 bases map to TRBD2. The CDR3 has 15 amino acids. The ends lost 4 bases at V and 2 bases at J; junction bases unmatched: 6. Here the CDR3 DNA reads TGTGCCAGCAGTTCTAGCGGGACTGACCCCTACGAGCAGTACTTC. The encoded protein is CASSSSGTDPYEQYF.

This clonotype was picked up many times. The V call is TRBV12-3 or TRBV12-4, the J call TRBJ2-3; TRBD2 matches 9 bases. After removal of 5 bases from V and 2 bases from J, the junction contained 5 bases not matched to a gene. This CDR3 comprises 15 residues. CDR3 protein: CASSPSGVNTDTQYF. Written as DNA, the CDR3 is TGTGCCAGCAGTCCTAGCGGGGTGAACACAGATACGCAGTATTTT.

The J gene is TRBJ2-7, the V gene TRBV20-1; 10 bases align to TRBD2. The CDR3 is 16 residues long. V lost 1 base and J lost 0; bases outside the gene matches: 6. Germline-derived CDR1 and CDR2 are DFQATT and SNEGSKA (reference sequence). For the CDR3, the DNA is TGCAGTGCTAGAGGCGTTTCTAGCGGGAGCTCCTACGAGCAGTACTTC. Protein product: CSARGVSSGSSYEQYF.

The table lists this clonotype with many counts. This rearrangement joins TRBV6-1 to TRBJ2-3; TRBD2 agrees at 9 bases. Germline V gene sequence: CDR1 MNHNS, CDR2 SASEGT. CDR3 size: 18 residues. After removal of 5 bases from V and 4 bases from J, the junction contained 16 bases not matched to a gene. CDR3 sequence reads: CASSTLRAGGGNPDTQYF. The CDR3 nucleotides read TGTGCCAGCAGTACCCTTCGAGCGGGGGGCGGTAATCCAGATACGCAGTATTTT.